These T cell receptor beta chains were read from a single sample in a study of cytomegalovirus exposure and HLA in healthy donors. Measured with immunoSEQ multiplex PCR; TCRdb has only the in-frame clones, and not every one. There are 140,000 to 150,000 clones in the sample; just under 75% occur only once, and 1.5% to 2% lies in the top ten. Sequenced: PBMCs. The receptor source for this set is a woman in her late teens or twenties in good health and CMV-seronegative. The CDR3 runs from the conserved cysteine through the conserved F or W. Fields, in order: J gene, clone size, D gene, V gene, CDR3 DNA, CDR3 protein. A D gene is named only where the DNA matches it firmly. Clone size appears in some rows only: once, few, many, or a class for an expanded clone.

TRBJ1-6,NA,TRBD1,TRBV19,TGTGCCAGTAGTTCCCCCGGGACAGGGGACCGATCACCCCTCCACTTT,CASSSPGTGDRSPLHF
TRBJ2-2,NA,TRBD2,TRBV19,TGTGCCAGTAGTGTACTAGCGGCCTACACCGGGGAGCTGTTTTTT,CASSVLAAYTGELFF
TRBJ2-5,NA,TRBD2,TRBV4-1,TGCGCCAGCAGCCAAGGCCTTTGGACTAGCGGGGGGAGGGCAGAGACCCAGTACTTC,CASSQGLWTSGGRAETQYF
TRBJ2-7,NA,NA,TRBV27,TGTGCCAGCAGCATGAGGGGGTATCTCTACGAGCAGTACTTC,CASSMRGYLYEQYF
TRBJ2-2,NA,NA,TRBV7-2,TGTGCCAGCAGCTTAGTAGGGGGGGCGACAGTAGAGCTGTTTTTT,CASSLVGGATVELFF
TRBJ1-1,once,TRBD1,TRBV27,TGTGCCAGCAGCCCCGTTATGGGACAGGGGGTATACGCTGAAGCTTTCTTT,CASSPVMGQGVYAEAFF
TRBJ1-1,NA,NA,TRBV10-3,TGTGCCATCAGTCGACAGAGTATGAACACTGGAGCTTTCTTT,CAISRQSMNTGAFF
TRBJ1-4,NA,NA,TRBV7-2,TGTGCCAGCAGCTCCGATCACAGGTCAACTAATGAAAAACTGTTTTTT,CASSSDHRSTNEKLFF
TRBJ1-4,NA,TRBD1,TRBV5-1,TGCGCCAGCAGCTGGGGACAGGGGGCTGAAAAACTGTTTTTT,CASSWGQGAEKLFF
TRBJ2-2,NA,NA,TRBV10-2,TGCGCCAGCATAGGGACACCGAACACCGGGGAGCTGTTTTTT,CASIGTPNTGELFF
TRBJ2-2,NA,TRBD2,TRBV6-5,TGTGCCAGCAGTTACTCGAGACTAGCGTCCACCGGGGAGCTGTTTTTT,CASSYSRLASTGELFF
TRBJ2-1,NA,NA,TRBV11-3,TGTGCCAGCAGTTCCGGGACAACCTCCTACAATGAGCAGTTCTTC,CASSSGTTSYNEQFF
TRBJ2-7,NA,TRBD2,TRBV27,TGTGCCAGCAGTCCCTTAAGACTAGCGGGGGGGAGGAGCTCCTACGAGCAGTACTTC,CASSPLRLAGGRSSYEQYF
TRBJ2-6,NA,TRBD1,TRBV7-3,TGTGCCAGCAGCCCCGACAGGGGAAGAGGGGCCAACGTCCTGACTTTC,CASSPDRGRGANVLTF
TRBJ1-1,NA,TRBD1,TRBV10-3,TGTGCCATCAGTGCGGGGACAGGGAAAACTGAAGCTTTCTTT,CAISAGTGKTEAFF
TRBJ1-2,NA,NA,TRBV18,TGTGCCAGCTCACCACCTTCAGTCTATGGCTACACCTTC,CASSPPSVYGYTF
TRBJ2-1,once,TRBD2,TRBV7-2,TGTGCCAGCAGCTCGGGACTAGCGGGATATGAGCAGTTCTTC,CASSSGLAGYEQFF
TRBJ1-2,NA,NA,TRBV6-5,TGTGCCAGCAGTTACTCGCCCAACATGAACTATGGCTACACCTTC,CASSYSPNMNYGYTF
TRBJ2-1,NA,TRBD2,TRBV28,TGTGCCAGCACGACCGGGACTAACTACAATGAGCAGTTCTTC,CASTTGTNYNEQFF
TRBJ2-7,NA,NA,TRBV6-5,TGTGCCAGCAGTTACGCTAGGAGCTACGAGCAGTACTTC,CASSYARSYEQYF
TRBJ2-7,NA,TRBD1,TRBV2,TGTGCCAGCAGTTGGACAGGGACACTCCAATCCCTTTACGAGCAGTACTTC,CASSWTGTLQSLYEQYF
TRBJ2-7,once,TRBD1,TRBV27,TGTGCCAGCAGGCTGGACAGGGCCTTTGGCGAGCAGTACTTC,CASRLDRAFGEQYF
TRBJ1-3,NA,TRBD1,TRBV7-3,TGTGCCAGCAGCTTACTGGGACAGGGCTCTGGAAACACCATATATTTT,CASSLLGQGSGNTIYF
TRBJ2-1,once,NA,TRBV7-2,TGTGCCAGCAGCTTAGAATTTGGAGTGAGACCCCGAAATGAGCAGTTCTTC,CASSLEFGVRPRNEQFF
TRBJ2-2,NA,NA,TRBV7-8,TGTGCCAGCAGCATAACCGGGAGAGCGAACACCGGGGAGCTGTTTTTT,CASSITGRANTGELFF
TRBJ2-1,NA,NA,TRBV5-8,TGTGCCAGCAGCGACGGGATCCAGAACACCTACAATGAGCAGTTCTTC,CASSDGIQNTYNEQFF
TRBJ1-2,NA,NA,TRBV7-2,TGTGCCAGCAGCTTAGGGGCTTACTATGGCTACACCTTC,CASSLGAYYGYTF
TRBJ2-5,NA,NA,TRBV6-5,TGTGCCAGCAGAGAAGGAGGATGGGAGACCCAGTACTTC,CASREGGWETQYF
TRBJ2-1,NA,NA,TRBV27,TGTGCCAGCAGTTTAGCTAGCGTAGACAATGAGCAGTTCTTC,CASSLASVDNEQFF
TRBJ1-1,NA,NA,TRBV7-7,TGTGCCAGCAGCCCCGCCGGGCAGGGGCACACTGAAGCTTTCTTT,CASSPAGQGHTEAFF
TRBJ1-2,NA,NA,TRBV4-3,TGCGCCAGCAGCCAAGATTCGGGAAGTGTTGGTGGCTACACCTTC,CASSQDSGSVGGYTF
TRBJ2-5,few,TRBD2,TRBV4-1,TGCGCCAGCAGCCAAGAGGAAGCGGGGCGGGAGACCCAGTACTTC,CASSQEEAGRETQYF
TRBJ2-1,NA,NA,TRBV19,TGTGCCAGTAGTATAAGTCAGAATGAGCAGTTCTTC,CASSISQNEQFF
TRBJ1-2,medium-sized,NA,TRBV19,TGTGCCAGTACCCCCACGGGGATTTCACGCTATGGCTACACCTTC,CASTPTGISRYGYTF
TRBJ1-1,NA,NA,TRBV29-1,TGCAGCGTTGAAGGCAGATTTGAAACTGAAGCTTTCTTT,CSVEGRFETEAFF
TRBJ2-7,NA,NA,TRBV6-6,TGTGCCAGCAGCTCCCGCAGGGTACACGAGCAGTACTTC,CASSSRRVHEQYF
TRBJ2-5,NA,TRBD2,TRBV5-4,TGTGCCAGCAGCGACGCCGGGGGGGCAGAGACCCAGTACTTC,CASSDAGGAETQYF
TRBJ2-2,NA,TRBD1,TRBV9,TGTGCCAGCACCCCTCGGGACAGGGGGGAGCTGTTTTTT,CASTPRDRGELFF
TRBJ1-5,NA,NA,TRBV18,TGTGCCAGCTCCCAAACGGTTAATCAGCCCCAGCATTTT,CASSQTVNQPQHF
TRBJ1-6,few,TRBD1,TRBV27,TGTGCCAGCAGTTTGTTACAGGGGAATTCACCCCTCCACTTT,CASSLLQGNSPLHF
TRBJ1-4,NA,NA,TRBV7-2,TGTGCCAGCAGCTTTTCCCGGCAGGGTGGCGAAAAACTGTTTTTT,CASSFSRQGGEKLFF
TRBJ1-1,NA,NA,TRBV27,TGTGCCAGCAGTCCCCAAGTGGATGACGCAGGGAAAATCTTT,CASSPQVDDAGKIF
TRBJ2-7,NA,NA,TRBV28,TGTGCCAGCAGTCCAGGACTGCGCTACGAGCAGTACTTC,CASSPGLRYEQYF
TRBJ2-1,few,TRBD2,TRBV5-1,TGCGCCAGCAGCTTGCAGGTGGGACTAGCGGGCAATGAGCAGTTCTTC,CASSLQVGLAGNEQFF
TRBJ1-2,few,TRBD1,TRBV6-5,TGTGCCAGCAGTCGACTACCGGGACAGGGGAATGGCTACACCTTC,CASSRLPGQGNGYTF
TRBJ2-1,NA,NA,TRBV9,TGTGCCAGCAGCGTATCAGGGACTGACAATGAGCAGTTCTTC,CASSVSGTDNEQFF
TRBJ1-4,few,NA,TRBV9,TGTGCCAGCAGCGTAGCATGGGGGGGAAAACTGTTTTTT,CASSVAWGGKLFF
TRBJ2-3,NA,TRBD2,TRBV19,TGTGCCAGCGCGAGCGGGGTCAAGGATACGCAGTATTTT,CASASGVKDTQYF